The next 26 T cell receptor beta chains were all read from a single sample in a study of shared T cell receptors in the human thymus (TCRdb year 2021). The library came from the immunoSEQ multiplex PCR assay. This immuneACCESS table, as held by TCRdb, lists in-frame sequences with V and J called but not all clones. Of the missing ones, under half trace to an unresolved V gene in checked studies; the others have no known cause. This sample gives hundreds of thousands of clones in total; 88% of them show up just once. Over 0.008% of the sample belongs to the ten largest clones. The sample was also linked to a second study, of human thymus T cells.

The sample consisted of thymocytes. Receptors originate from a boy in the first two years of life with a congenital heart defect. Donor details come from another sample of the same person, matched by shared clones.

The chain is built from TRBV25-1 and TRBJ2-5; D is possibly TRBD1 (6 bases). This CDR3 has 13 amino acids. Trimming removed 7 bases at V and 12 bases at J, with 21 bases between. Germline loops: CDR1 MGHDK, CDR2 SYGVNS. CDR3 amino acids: CASIHQGGRTEYF. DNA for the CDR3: TGTGCCAGCATCCACCAGGGCGGACGGACAGAGTACTTC.

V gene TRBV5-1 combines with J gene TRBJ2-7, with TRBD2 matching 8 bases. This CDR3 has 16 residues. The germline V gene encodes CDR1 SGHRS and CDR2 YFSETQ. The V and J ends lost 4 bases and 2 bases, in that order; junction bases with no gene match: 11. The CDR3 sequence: CASSPRSGRSTYEQYF. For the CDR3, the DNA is TGCGCCAGCAGCCCGAGAAGCGGGAGATCCACCTACGAGCAGTACTTC.

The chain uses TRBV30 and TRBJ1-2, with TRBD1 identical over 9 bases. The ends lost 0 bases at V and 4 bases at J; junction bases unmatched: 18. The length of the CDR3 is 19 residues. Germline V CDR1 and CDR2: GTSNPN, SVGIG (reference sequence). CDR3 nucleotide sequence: TGTGCCTGGAGTGTAGGGGGGGGCGGGACAGGGAGATCCTCCTATGGCTACACCTTC. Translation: CAWSVGGGGTGRSSYGYTF.

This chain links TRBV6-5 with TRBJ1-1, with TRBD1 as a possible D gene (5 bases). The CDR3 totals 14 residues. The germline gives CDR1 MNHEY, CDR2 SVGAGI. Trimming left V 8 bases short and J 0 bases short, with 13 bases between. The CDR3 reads CASRLEGVNTEAFF. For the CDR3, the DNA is TGTGCCAGCCGATTAGAAGGGGTGAACACTGAAGCTTTCTTT.

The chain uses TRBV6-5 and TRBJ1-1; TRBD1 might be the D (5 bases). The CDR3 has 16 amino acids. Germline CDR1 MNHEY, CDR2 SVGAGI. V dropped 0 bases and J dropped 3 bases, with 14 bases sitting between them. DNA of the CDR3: TGTGCCAGCAGTTACTCGGCAGGGCCCCTGGACACTGAAGCTTTCTTT. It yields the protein CASSYSAGPLDTEAFF.

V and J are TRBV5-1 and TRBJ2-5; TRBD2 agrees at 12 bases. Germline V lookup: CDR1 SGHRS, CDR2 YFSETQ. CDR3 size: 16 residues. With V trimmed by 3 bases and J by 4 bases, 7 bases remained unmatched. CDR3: CASSCWTSGEPETQYF. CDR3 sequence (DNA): TGCGCCAGCAGCTGCTGGACTAGCGGGGAGCCAGAGACCCAGTACTTC. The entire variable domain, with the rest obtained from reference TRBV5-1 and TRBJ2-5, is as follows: KAGVTQTPRYLIKTRGQQVTLSCSPISGHRSVSWYQQTPGQGLQFLFEYFSETQRNKGNFPGRFSGRQFSNSRSEMNVSTLELGDSALYLCASSCWTSGEPETQYFGPGTRLLVL.

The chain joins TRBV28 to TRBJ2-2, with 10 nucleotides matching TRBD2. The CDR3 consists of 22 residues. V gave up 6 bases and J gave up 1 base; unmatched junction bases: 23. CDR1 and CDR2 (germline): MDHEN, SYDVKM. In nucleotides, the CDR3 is TGTGCCAGCAGACCCGGACCCTGGACAGAAAAGTTAGCGGGAGGGAACACCGGGGAGCTGTTTTTT. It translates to CASRPGPWTEKLAGGNTGELFF.

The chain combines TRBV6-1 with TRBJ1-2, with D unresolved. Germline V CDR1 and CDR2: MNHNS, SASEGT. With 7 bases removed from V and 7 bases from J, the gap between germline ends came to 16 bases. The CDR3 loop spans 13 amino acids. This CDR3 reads CASIITPEGGYTF. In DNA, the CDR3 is TGTGCCAGCATAATTACTCCTGAGGGTGGCTACACCTTC.

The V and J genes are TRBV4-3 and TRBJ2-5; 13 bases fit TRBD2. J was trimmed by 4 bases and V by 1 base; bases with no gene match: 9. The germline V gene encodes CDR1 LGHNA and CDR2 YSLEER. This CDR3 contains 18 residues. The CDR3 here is CASSQALGLAGVGETQYF. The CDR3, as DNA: TGCGCCAGCAGCCAAGCCCTCGGACTAGCGGGAGTGGGAGAGACCCAGTACTTC.

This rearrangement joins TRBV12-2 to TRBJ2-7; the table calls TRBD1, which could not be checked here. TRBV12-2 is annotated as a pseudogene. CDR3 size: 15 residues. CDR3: CASRLGAGANYEQYF. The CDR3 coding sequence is TGTGCAAGTCGCTTAGGGGCAGGGGCGAACTACGAGCAGTACTTC.

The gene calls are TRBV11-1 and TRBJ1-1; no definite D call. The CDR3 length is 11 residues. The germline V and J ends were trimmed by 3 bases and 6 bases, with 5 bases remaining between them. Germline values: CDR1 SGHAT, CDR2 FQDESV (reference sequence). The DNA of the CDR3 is TGTGCCAGCAGCTTGAGGGCTGAAGCTTTCTTT. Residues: CASSLRAEAFF.

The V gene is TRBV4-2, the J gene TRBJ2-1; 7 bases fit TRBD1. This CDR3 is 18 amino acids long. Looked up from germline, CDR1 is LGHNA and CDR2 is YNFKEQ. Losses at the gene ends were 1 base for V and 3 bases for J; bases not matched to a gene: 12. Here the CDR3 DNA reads TGTGCCAGCAGCCAAGTTCCACTTACAGGGGTATACTACAATGAGCAGTTCTTC. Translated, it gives CASSQVPLTGVYYNEQFF.

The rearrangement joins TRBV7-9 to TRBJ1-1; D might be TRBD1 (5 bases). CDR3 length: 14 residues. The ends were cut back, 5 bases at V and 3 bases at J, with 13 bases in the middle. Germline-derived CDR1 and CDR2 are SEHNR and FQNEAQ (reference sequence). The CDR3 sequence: CASSHLGGDTEAFF. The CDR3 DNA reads TGTGCCAGCAGCCACCTGGGGGGTGACACTGAAGCTTTCTTT.

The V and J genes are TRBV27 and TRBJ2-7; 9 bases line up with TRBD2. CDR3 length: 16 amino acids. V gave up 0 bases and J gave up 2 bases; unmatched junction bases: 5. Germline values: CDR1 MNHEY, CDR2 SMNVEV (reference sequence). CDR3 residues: CASSLSKIAGAYEQYF. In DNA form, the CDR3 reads TGTGCCAGCAGTTTATCGAAAATAGCGGGAGCCTACGAGCAGTACTTC.

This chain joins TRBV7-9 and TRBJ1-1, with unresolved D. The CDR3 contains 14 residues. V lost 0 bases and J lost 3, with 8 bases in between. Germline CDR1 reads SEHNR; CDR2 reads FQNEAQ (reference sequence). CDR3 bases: TGTGCCAGCAGCTTAGCGCTTCAGGACACTGAAGCTTTCTTT. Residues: CASSLALQDTEAFF.

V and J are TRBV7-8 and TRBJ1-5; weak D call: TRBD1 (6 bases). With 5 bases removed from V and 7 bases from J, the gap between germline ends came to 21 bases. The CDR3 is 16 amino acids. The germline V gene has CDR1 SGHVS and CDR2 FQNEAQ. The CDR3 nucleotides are TGTGCCAGCAGCCGCCTCCCCCGAGGGGGATGGCAGCCCCAGCATTTT. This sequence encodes CASSRLPRGGWQPQHF.

The CDR3 region is CASTGTSGVQETQYF. The CDR3 bases are TGTGCCAGTACCGGGACTAGCGGGGTTCAAGAGACCCAGTACTTC. The V gene is TRBV19, the J gene TRBJ2-5, with 13 bases aligning to TRBD2. Germline loops: CDR1 LNHDA, CDR2 SQIVND (reference sequence). Germline trimming cut 7 bases from V and 2 bases from J; bases unmatched to any gene: 4. The CDR3 spans 15 residues. The variable domain in full, with the rest retrieved from reference TRBV19 and TRBJ2-5, is DGGITQSPKYLFRKEGQNVTLSCEQNLNHDAMYWYRQDPGQGLRLIYYSQIVNDFQKGDIAEGYSVSREKKESFPLTVTSAQKNPTAFYLCASTGTSGVQETQYFGPGTRLLVL.

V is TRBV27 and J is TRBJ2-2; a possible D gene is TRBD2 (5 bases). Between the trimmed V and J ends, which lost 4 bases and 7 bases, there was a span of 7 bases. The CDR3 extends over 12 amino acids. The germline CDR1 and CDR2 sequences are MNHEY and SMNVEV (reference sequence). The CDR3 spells CASSSGLGELFF. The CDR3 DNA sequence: TGTGCCAGCAGTTCCGGACTCGGGGAGCTGTTTTTT.

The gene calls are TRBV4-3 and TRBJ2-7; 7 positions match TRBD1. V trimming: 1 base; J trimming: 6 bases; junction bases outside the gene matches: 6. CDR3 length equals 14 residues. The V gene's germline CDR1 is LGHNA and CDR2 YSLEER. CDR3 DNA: TGCGCCAGCAGCCAAGGACAGGGTTCCCTCGAGCAGTACTTC. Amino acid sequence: CASSQGQGSLEQYF.

In nucleotides, the CDR3 is TGCAGCGCCCTAGAGGGCCGACAGGGCTATGCAGATACGCAGTATTTT. Translating gives CSALEGRQGYADTQYF. The genes are TRBV29-1 and TRBJ2-3; 7 bases agree with TRBD1. This CDR3 is 16 amino acids long. V lost 7 bases, J lost 4 bases, and 17 bases stayed unmatched. Germline V gene lookup returns CDR1 SQVTM and CDR2 ANQGSEA.

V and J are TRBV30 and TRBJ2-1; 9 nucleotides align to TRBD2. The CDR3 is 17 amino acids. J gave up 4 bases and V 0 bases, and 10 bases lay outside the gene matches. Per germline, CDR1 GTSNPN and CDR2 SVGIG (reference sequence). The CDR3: CAWSVRLSGSGYNEQFF. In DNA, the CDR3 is TGTGCCTGGAGTGTCCGTCTTAGCGGGAGTGGTTACAATGAGCAGTTCTTC.

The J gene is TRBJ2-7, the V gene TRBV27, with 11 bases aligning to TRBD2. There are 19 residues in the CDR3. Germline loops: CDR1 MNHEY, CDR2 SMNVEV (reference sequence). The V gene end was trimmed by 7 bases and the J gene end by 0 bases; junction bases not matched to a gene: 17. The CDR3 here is CASTPGGTSGPLSSYEQYF. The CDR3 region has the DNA TGTGCCAGCACCCCCGGCGGGACTAGCGGTCCCTTAAGCTCCTACGAGCAGTACTTC.

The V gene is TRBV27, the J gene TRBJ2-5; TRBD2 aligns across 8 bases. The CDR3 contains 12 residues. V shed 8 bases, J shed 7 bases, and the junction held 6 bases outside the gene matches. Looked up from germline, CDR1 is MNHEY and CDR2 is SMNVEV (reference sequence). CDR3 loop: CASGPAGGTQYF. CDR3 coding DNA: TGTGCCAGCGGCCCCGCGGGAGGGACCCAGTACTTC.

Here the CDR3 reads CASSPGLAAAYNEQFF. CDR3 nucleotide sequence: TGTGCCAGCAGCCCCGGACTAGCGGCGGCTTACAATGAGCAGTTCTTC. The rearrangement links TRBV7-9 to TRBJ2-1, with 10 bases lining up with TRBD2. Per the germline V gene, CDR1 is SEHNR and CDR2 is FQNEAQ (reference sequence). V shed 5 bases, J shed 4 bases, and the junction held 8 bases outside the gene matches. The CDR3 length is 16 residues. Looking up the rest from reference TRBV7-9 and TRBJ2-1 gives the full variable domain: DTGVSQNPRHKITKRGQNVTFRCDPISEHNRLYWYRQTLGQGPEFLTYFQNEAQLEKSRLLSDRFSAERPKGSFSTLEIQRTEQGDSAMYLCASSPGLAAAYNEQFFGPGTRLTVL.

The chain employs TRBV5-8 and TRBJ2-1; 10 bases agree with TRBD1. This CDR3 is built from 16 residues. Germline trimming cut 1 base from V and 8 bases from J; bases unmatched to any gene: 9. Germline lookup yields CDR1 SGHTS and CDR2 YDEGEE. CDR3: CASSLLQDRGCDEQFF. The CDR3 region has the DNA TGTGCCAGCAGCTTGCTCCAGGACAGGGGGTGCGATGAGCAGTTCTTC.

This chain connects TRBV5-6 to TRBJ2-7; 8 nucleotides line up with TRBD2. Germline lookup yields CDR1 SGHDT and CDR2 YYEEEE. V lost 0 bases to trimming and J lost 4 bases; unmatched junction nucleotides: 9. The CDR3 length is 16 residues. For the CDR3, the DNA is TGTGCCAGCAGCTTGGCGCCGGGACTAGGGTATTACGAGCAGTACTTC. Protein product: CASSLAPGLGYYEQYF.